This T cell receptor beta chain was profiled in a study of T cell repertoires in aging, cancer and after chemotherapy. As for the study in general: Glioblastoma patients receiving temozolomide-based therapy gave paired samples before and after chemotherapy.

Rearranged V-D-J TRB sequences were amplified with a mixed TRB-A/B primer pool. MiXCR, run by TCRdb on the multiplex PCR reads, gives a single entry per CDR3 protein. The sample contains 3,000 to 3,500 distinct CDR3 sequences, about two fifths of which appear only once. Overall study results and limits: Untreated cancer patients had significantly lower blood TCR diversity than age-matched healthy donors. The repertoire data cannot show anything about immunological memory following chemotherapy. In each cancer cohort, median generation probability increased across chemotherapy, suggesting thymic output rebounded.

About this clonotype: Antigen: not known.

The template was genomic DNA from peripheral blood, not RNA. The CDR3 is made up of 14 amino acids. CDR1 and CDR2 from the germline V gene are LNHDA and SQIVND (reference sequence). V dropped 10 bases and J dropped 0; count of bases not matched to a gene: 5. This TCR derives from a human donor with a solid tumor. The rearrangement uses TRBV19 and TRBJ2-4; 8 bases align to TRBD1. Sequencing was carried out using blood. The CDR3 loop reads CATGQGIAKNIQYF. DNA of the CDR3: TGTGCCACAGGACAGGGAATAGCCAAAAACATTCAGTACTTC.